This T cell receptor beta chain was identified in a study of cytomegalovirus exposure and HLA in healthy donors. The CDR3 sequence is 13 residues long. V shed 2 bases and J shed 3 bases, with 7 bases lying between them. The V gene's germline CDR1 is SGHTA and CDR2 FQGNSA. PCR used 60 Vbeta primers and 13 Jbeta primers. Assay: immunoSEQ multiplex PCR; the TCRdb copy retains only in-frame clones and omits some. The sample holds roughly 200,000 clones; more than 60% are singletons and the top ten take approximately 3.7%. Sequenced sample: PBMCs. This clonotype was sampled from a woman aged 55-70 years in good health and CMV-seropositive. This sequence joins TRBV7-2 and TRBJ1-1, with no clear D. The CDR3 sequence: CASSLYADTEAFF. The CDR3 DNA follows: TGTGCCAGCAGCTTATACGCAGACACTGAAGCTTTCTTT.